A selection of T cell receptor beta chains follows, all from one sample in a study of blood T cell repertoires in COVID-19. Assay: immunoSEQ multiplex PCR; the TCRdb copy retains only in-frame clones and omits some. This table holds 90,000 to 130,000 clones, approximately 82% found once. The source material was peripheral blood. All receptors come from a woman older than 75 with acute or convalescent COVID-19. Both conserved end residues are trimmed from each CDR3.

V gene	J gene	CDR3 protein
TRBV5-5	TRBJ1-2	ASSLERDYGYT
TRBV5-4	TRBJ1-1	ASSASGVVEAF
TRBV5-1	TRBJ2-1	ASSLTLADNEQF
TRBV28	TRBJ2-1	ASSTTGAYNEQF
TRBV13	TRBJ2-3	ASSTKSGTSTTQY
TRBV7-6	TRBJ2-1	ASSPGQTYNEQF
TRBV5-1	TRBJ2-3	ASSLVDSRTDTQY
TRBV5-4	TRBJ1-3	ASSSMAGETIY
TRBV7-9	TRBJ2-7	ASSYDRAYYEQY
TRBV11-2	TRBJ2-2	ASSSGLAGVTGELF
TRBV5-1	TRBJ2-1	ASSLGEESDKF
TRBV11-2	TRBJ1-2	ASSPDRNYGYT
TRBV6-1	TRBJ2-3	ASSEERKTSTQY
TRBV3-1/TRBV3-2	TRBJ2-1	ASSLIAGGSYNEQF
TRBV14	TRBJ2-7	ASSSGGYEQY
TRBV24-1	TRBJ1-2	ATSAGSGYT
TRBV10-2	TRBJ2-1	ASSEYQLGPEQF
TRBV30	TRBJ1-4	AWSVLNEKLF
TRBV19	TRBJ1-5	ATRPQILNQPQH
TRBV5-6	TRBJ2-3	ASSLTAGSLYTQY
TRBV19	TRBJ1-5	ASSGDRVSGQPQH
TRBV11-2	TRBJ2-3	ASSLNTAGRTQY
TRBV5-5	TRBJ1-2	ASSFSNGENYGYT
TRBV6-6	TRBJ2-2	ASSSQLASGELF
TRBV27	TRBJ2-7	ASSLKAVATYEQY
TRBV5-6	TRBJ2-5	ASSLPGQEETQY